This TCR beta chain was sequenced in a study of shared clonotypes between healthy human individuals. Trimming removed 5 bases at V and 1 base at J, with 21 bases between. The CDR3 is 17 amino acids. In germline, CDR1 is SGHAT, CDR2 FQDESV (reference sequence). CD4+ cells were split into CD45RA+ naive and CD45RA-negative memory subsets. Study-wide results and limits: It was anticipated that sequencing depth would influence how many clonotypes donors shared. Between four donors, naive CD4 clonotypes were shared at a level of around 4.9%. Sampling involved blood alone; tissue repertoires likely differ.

In regard to this clone: Its antigen is undetermined.

Clones were read by immunoSEQ multiplex PCR, and TCRdb kept only the in-frame ones, dropping some. Seen here are roughly 2,500,000 clones, 93% observed once, and the top ten hold 0.36%. This TCR was sampled from a man younger than 35 in good health. Some clones in this sample may be carry-over from other donors' samples. The sequencing input was naive CD4+ T cells from PBMCs. This sample's subset: CD45RA+ positively selected. The chain couples TRBV11-1 to TRBJ2-7, with D possibly TRBD2 on 7 matching bases. CDR3 bases: TGTGCCAGCAGCCCTTTACTCGGGGGGCTGGGATCCTACGAGCAGTACTTC. Its translation is CASSPLLGGLGSYEQYF.